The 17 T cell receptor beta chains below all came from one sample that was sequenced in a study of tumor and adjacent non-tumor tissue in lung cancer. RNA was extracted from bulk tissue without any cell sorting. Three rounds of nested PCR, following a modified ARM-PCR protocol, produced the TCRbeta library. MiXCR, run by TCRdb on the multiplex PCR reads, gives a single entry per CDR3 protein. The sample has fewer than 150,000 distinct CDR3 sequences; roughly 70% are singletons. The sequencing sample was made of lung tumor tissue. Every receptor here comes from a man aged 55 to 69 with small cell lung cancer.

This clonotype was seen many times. CDR3 sequence reads: CASSLGPDNEQFF. CDR3 DNA: TGTGCCAGCAGCTTGGGACCGGACAATGAGCAGTTCTTC. The chain employs TRBV5-4 and TRBJ2-1, with unresolved D. Germline CDR1 is SGHNT and CDR2 is YYREEE (reference sequence). V was cut by 0 bases and J by 5 bases, with 6 bases left in between. The CDR3 consists of 13 residues. The entire variable domain, with the rest obtained from reference TRBV5-4 and TRBJ2-1, is as follows: ETGVTQSPTHLIKTRGQQVTLRCSSQSGHNTVSWYQQALGQGPQFIFQYYREEENGRGNFPPRFSGLQFPNYSSELNVNALELDDSALYLCASSLGPDNEQFFGPGTRLTVL.

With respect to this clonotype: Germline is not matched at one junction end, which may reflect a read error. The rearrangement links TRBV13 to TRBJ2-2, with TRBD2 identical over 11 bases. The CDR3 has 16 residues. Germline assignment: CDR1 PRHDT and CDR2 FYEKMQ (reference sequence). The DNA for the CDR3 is TGTGCCAGCAGCCCCCGACTAGCGGGGAAGTCCGGGGAGCCGTTTTTT. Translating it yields CASSPRLAGKSGEPFF.

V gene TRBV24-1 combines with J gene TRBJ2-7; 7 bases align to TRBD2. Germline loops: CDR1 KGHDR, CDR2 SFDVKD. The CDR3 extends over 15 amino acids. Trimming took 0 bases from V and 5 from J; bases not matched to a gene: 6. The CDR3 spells CATSDLSGAVNEQYV. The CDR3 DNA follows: TGTGCCACCAGTGATTTGAGCGGGGCCGTGAACGAGCAGTACGTC.

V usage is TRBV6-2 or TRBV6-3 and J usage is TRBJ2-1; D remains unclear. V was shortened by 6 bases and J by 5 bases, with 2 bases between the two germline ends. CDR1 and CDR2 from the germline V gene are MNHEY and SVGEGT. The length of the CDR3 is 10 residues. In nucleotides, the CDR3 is TGTGCCAGCAGGGACAATGAGCAGTTCTTC. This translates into CASRDNEQFF.

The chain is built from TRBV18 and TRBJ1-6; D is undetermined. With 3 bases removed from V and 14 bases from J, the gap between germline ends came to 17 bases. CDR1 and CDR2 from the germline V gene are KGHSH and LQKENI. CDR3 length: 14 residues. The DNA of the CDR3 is TGTGCCAGCTCACCGTCGCCAGCCCATTCTACCCTCCACTTT. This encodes CASSPSPAHSTLHF. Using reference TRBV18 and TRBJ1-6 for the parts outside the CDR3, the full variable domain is NAGVMQNPRHLVRRRGQEARLRCSPMKGHSHVYWYRQLPEEGLKFMVYLQKENIIDESGMPKERFSAEFPKEGPSILRIQQVVRGDSAAYFCASSPSPAHSTLHFGNGTRLTVT.

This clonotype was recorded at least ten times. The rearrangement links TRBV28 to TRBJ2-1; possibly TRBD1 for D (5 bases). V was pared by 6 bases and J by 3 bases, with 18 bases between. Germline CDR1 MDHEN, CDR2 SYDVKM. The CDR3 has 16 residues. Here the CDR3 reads CASSPNPKTGYNEQFF. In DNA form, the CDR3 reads TGTGCCAGCAGCCCCAATCCGAAAACAGGCTACAATGAGCAGTTCTTC.

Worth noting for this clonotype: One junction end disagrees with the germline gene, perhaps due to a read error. CDR3 sequence (DNA): TGCGGTGCTAGCCCTCTAGCGGGTGGCGTTAATAAGCAGTTCTTC. Translating gives CGASPLAGGVNKQFF. The V and J genes are TRBV20-1 and TRBJ2-1, with TRBD2 matching over 8 bases. Looked up from germline, CDR1 is DFQATT and CDR2 is SNEGSKA (reference sequence). This CDR3 is built from 15 residues.

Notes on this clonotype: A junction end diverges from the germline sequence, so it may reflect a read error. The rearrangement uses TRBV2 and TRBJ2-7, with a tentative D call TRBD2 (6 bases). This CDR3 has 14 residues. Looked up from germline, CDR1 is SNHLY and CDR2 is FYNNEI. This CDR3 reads CASSVRGAPSEKYF. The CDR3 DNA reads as TGTGCCAGCAGTGTCCGCGGGGCCCCCTCCGAGAAGTACTTC.

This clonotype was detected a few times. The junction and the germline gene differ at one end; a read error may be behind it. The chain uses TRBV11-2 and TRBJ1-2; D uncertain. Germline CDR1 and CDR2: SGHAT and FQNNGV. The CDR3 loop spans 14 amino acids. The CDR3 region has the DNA TGTGTCAGCAGCTTCCAGCCCGGGGACTATGGCTACACCTTC. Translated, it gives CVSSFQPGDYGYTF.

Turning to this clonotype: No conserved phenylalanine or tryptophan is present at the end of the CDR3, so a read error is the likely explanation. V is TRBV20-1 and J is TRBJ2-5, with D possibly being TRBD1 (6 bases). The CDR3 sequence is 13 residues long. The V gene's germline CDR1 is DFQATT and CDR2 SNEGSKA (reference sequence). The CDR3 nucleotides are TGCAGTTCTAGAAAGACAGGTCCGGAGACCCAGTACTCC. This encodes CSSRKTGPETQYS.

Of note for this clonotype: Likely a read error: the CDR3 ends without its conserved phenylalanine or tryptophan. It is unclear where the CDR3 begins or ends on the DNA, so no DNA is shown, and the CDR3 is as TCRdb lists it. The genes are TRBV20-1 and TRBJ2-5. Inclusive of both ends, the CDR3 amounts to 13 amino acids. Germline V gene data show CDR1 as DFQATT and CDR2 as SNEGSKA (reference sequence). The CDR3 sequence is CNARASMHATQYL.

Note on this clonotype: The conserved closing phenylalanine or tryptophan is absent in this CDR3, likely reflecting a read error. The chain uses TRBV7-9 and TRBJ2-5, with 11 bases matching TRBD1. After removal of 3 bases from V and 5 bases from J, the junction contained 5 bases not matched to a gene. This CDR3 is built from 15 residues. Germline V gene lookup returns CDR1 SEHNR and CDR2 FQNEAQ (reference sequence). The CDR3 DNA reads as TGTGCCAGCAGCTTTTGGACAGGGGGCGAGGAGACCCAGTACTTG. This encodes CASSFWTGGEETQYL.

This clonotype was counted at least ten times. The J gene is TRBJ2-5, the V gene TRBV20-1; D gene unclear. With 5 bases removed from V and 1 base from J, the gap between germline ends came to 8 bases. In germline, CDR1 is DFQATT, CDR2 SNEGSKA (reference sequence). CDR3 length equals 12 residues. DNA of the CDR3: TGCAGTGCTGCTAGGCCCCAAGAGACCCAGTACTTC. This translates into CSAARPQETQYF.

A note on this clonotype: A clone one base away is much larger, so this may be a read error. CDR3 region: CNARGGSGDTQYF. DNA for the CDR3: TGCAATGCTAGAGGGGGTTCTGGGGATACGCAGTATTTT. The chain has TRBV20-1 and TRBJ2-3; a weak D match, TRBD1 (6 bases). This CDR3 region has 13 residues. Germline V CDR1 and CDR2: DFQATT, SNEGSKA (reference sequence).

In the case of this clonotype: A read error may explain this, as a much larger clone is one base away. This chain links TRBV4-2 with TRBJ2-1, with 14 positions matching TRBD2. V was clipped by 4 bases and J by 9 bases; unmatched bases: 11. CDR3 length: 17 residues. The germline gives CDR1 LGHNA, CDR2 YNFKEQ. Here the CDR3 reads CASSPRSLTSGGGEQFF. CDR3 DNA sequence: TGTGCCAGCAGCCCTCGGAGCCTGACTAGCGGGGGGGGTGAGCAGTTCTTC.

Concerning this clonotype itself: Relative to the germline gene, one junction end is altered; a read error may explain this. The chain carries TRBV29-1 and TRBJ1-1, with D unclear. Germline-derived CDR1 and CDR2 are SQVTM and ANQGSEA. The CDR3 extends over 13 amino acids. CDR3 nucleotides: TGCAGCGTTTTGGTAGGGAAGAACACTGAACCTTTCTTT. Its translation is CSVLVGKNTEPFF.

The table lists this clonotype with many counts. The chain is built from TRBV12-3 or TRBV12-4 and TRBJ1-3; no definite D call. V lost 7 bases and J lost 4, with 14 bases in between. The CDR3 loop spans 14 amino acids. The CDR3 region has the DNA TGTGCCAGCACAGAGGCCGGATGGGGAAACACCATATATTTT. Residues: CASTEAGWGNTIYF.